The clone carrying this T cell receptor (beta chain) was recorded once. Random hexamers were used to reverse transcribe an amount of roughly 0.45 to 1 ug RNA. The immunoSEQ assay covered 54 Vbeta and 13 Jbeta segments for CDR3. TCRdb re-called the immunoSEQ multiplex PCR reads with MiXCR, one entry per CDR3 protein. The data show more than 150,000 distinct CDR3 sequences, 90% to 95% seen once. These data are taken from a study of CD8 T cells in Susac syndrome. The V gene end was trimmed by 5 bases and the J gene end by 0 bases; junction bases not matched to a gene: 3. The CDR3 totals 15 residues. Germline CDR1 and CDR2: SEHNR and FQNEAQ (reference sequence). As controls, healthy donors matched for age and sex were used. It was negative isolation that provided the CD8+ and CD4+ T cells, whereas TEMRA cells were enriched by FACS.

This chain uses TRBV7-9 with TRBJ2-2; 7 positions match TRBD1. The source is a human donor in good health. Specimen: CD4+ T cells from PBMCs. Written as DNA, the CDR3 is TGTGCCAGCAGCCAGGGACAGACGAACACCGGGGAGCTGTTTTTT. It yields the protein CASSQGQTNTGELFF.